A selection of T cell receptor beta chains follows, all from one sample in a study of shared clonotypes between healthy human individuals. Measured with immunoSEQ multiplex PCR; TCRdb has only the in-frame clones, and not every one. Of about 820,000 clones in the sample, around 93% were seen once. The sample was naive CD8+ T cells sorted from blood. All receptors come from a man younger than 40 in good health. The CDR3 runs from the conserved cysteine through the conserved F or W. Fields, in order: clone size, J gene, D gene, V gene, CDR3 DNA, CDR3 protein. A D gene is named only where the DNA matches it firmly. Size tells how often a clone was seen (once, few, many) or the class of an expanded clone, and some rows leave it out.

size: -; J: TRBJ2-2; D: -; V: TRBV4-3; DNA: TGCGCCAGCAGCGGAAACACCGGGGAGCTGTTTTTT; CDR3: CASSGNTGELFF
size: -; J: TRBJ2-1; D: TRBD2; V: TRBV19; DNA: TGTGCCAGTAGTATAGCCCTCACTAGCGGGCCCTACAATGAGCAGTTCTTC; CDR3: CASSIALTSGPYNEQFF
size: -; J: TRBJ2-7; D: TRBD1; V: TRBV27; DNA: TGTGCCAGCAGTTTTATCCGACAGGGGGAATACGAGCAGTACTTC; CDR3: CASSFIRQGEYEQYF
size: -; J: TRBJ2-3; D: TRBD1; V: TRBV7-9; DNA: TGTGCCAGCAGACCTACGACAGGGAACACAGATACGCAGTATTTT; CDR3: CASRPTTGNTDTQYF
size: -; J: TRBJ1-2; D: -; V: TRBV14; DNA: TGTGCCAGCAGCCAAGATGGGAACTATGGCTACACCTTC; CDR3: CASSQDGNYGYTF
size: -; J: TRBJ2-7; D: -; V: TRBV29-1; DNA: TGCAGCGTTGAAGGCAGGGACCCCTACGAGCAGTACTTC; CDR3: CSVEGRDPYEQYF
size: -; J: TRBJ1-2; D: TRBD1; V: TRBV7-9; DNA: TGTGCCAGCAGCTTAGGGACAGGGGCGGATGGCTACACCTTC; CDR3: CASSLGTGADGYTF
size: -; J: TRBJ2-3; D: -; V: TRBV9; DNA: TGTGCCAGCAGCGTAGAATCGTTAGCGCTCACAGATACGCAGTATTTT; CDR3: CASSVESLALTDTQYF
size: -; J: TRBJ2-1; D: -; V: TRBV6-1; DNA: TGTGCCAGCCCCCCCGGGGGCGGTTACAATGAGCAGTTCTTC; CDR3: CASPPGGGYNEQFF
size: -; J: TRBJ2-7; D: -; V: TRBV4-3; DNA: TGCGCCAGCAGCCAGGGGGCCTCCGGGTACGAGCAGTACTTC; CDR3: CASSQGASGYEQYF
size: -; J: TRBJ2-7; D: TRBD2; V: TRBV13; DNA: TGTGCCAGCAGCCTCCGGACTAGCGGGGGTACCTACGAGCAGTACTTC; CDR3: CASSLRTSGGTYEQYF
size: once; J: TRBJ1-2; D: -; V: TRBV2; DNA: TGTGCCAGCCCCAAGGGGACCCATGGCTACACCTTC; CDR3: CASPKGTHGYTF
size: -; J: TRBJ2-7; D: TRBD2; V: TRBV7-9; DNA: TGTGCCAGCAGCCGGGGAGCGGGAGGTTACTACGAGCAGTACTTC; CDR3: CASSRGAGGYYEQYF
size: -; J: TRBJ2-1; D: -; V: TRBV19; DNA: TGTGCCAGTAGTATAAGAGAGGGCCGGGAGCAGTTCTTC; CDR3: CASSIREGREQFF
size: -; J: TRBJ1-2; D: TRBD1; V: TRBV5-1; DNA: TGCGCCAGCAGCTTCTCACGGACAGGGGAGGCGAGGGATGGCTACACCTTC; CDR3: CASSFSRTGEARDGYTF
size: -; J: TRBJ1-1; D: -; V: TRBV27; DNA: TGTGCCAGCAGTTTATTTGTCCCCGGGGGCGCGTTGGGCACTGAAGCTTTCTTT; CDR3: CASSLFVPGGALGTEAFF
size: -; J: TRBJ1-2; D: TRBD1; V: TRBV5-1; DNA: TGCGCCAGCAGCGGGACAGGTGGCCTCCTCAACTATGGCTACACCTTC; CDR3: CASSGTGGLLNYGYTF
size: -; J: TRBJ2-5; D: TRBD2; V: TRBV27; DNA: TGTGCCAGTGCGGGACTACTAGAAGAGACCCAGTACTTC; CDR3: CASAGLLEETQYF
size: -; J: TRBJ2-3; D: -; V: TRBV7-3; DNA: TGTGCCAGCAGCCAAGATACAGCCCGGGATACGCAGTATTTT; CDR3: CASSQDTARDTQYF
size: -; J: TRBJ1-1; D: TRBD1; V: TRBV29-1; DNA: TGCAGCGTTCAGACAGGGGGGAACACTGAAGCTTTCTTT; CDR3: CSVQTGGNTEAFF
size: -; J: TRBJ1-2; D: -; V: TRBV11-1; DNA: TGTGCCAGCAGCTCAATACGGAAGGGGGAATGGCTACGGGGCTACACCTTC; CDR3: CASSSIRKGEWLRGYTF
size: -; J: TRBJ2-1; D: TRBD2; V: TRBV27; DNA: TGTGCCAGCAGTCACGGGGTAGCGGGGCTATACAATGAGCAGTTCTTC; CDR3: CASSHGVAGLYNEQFF
size: -; J: TRBJ2-1; D: TRBD2; V: TRBV25-1; DNA: TGTGCCAGCAGTGACGTAGGGACTAGCGGGTCTGCAAACAATGAGCAGTTCTTC; CDR3: CASSDVGTSGSANNEQFF
size: -; J: TRBJ2-6; D: TRBD2; V: TRBV5-6; DNA: TGTGCCAGCAACCTAGGGGCGGGAGTAGCTGGGGCCAACGTCCTGACTTTC; CDR3: CASNLGAGVAGANVLTF
size: -; J: TRBJ2-7; D: -; V: TRBV10-3; DNA: TGTGCCATCAGTGAGTCTGGGGGCAGGGGCGACTACGAGCAGTACTTC; CDR3: CAISESGGRGDYEQYF
size: -; J: TRBJ2-1; D: TRBD2; V: TRBV4-1; DNA: TGCGCCAGCAGCCACCCCGGACTAGCGGGAGCCTACAATGAGCAGTTCTTC; CDR3: CASSHPGLAGAYNEQFF
size: few; J: TRBJ2-7; D: TRBD1; V: TRBV25-1; DNA: TGTGCCAGCACCGGGACAGGGATCCACGAGCAGTACTTC; CDR3: CASTGTGIHEQYF
size: -; J: TRBJ1-1; D: -; V: TRBV5-6; DNA: TGTGCCAGCAGCTTGACCACGGGGAGCGTGAACACTGAAGCTTTCTTT; CDR3: CASSLTTGSVNTEAFF
size: -; J: TRBJ2-1; D: -; V: TRBV27; DNA: TGTGCCAGCAGTTCCTTGGACTCCTCCTACAATGAGCAGTTCTTC; CDR3: CASSSLDSSYNEQFF
size: few; J: TRBJ2-7; D: TRBD1; V: TRBV19; DNA: TGTGCCAGTAGTATGTCCAGGACAGGGTACAACGAGCAGTACTTC; CDR3: CASSMSRTGYNEQYF
size: -; J: TRBJ2-3; D: TRBD2; V: TRBV7-3; DNA: TGTGCCAGCAGCCCGACTAGCGGGAGAACAGATACGCAGTATTTT; CDR3: CASSPTSGRTDTQYF
size: -; J: TRBJ1-2; D: -; V: TRBV27; DNA: TGTGCCAGCAGTGTCGATTACGGGTCCAGGGGACTTTATGGCTACACCTTC; CDR3: CASSVDYGSRGLYGYTF
size: -; J: TRBJ2-7; D: -; V: TRBV7-8; DNA: TGTGCCAGCAGTTTCCGGGGCAGGAGCTCCTACGAGCAGTACTTC; CDR3: CASSFRGRSSYEQYF
size: -; J: TRBJ2-1; D: TRBD2; V: TRBV4-3; DNA: TGCGCCAGCAGCCAAGCGCTAGCGGGCTACAATGAGCAGTTCTTC; CDR3: CASSQALAGYNEQFF
size: -; J: TRBJ2-7; D: TRBD1; V: TRBV4-1; DNA: TGCGCCAGCAGCCAGACAGGGACCACCTACGAGCAGTACTTC; CDR3: CASSQTGTTYEQYF
size: -; J: TRBJ2-1; D: -; V: TRBV7-9; DNA: TGTGCCAGCAGCCCGAGGACGGTGGGCTCCTACAATGAGCAGTTCTTC; CDR3: CASSPRTVGSYNEQFF
size: -; J: TRBJ2-1; D: TRBD2; V: TRBV7-9; DNA: TGTGCCAGCAGCTCAACACGTTCGGATGCATTAGCGGGATTGGATGAGCAGTTCTTC; CDR3: CASSSTRSDALAGLDEQFF
size: -; J: TRBJ2-7; D: -; V: TRBV5-6; DNA: TGTGCCAGCAGCTTCGTGGGCAGCATCAACGAGCAGTACTTC; CDR3: CASSFVGSINEQYF
size: -; J: TRBJ1-3; D: TRBD1; V: TRBV28; DNA: TGTGCCAGCAGTTTATGGCCTCGTCGGGACAGCTCTGGAAACACCATATATTTT; CDR3: CASSLWPRRDSSGNTIYF
size: -; J: TRBJ2-6; D: -; V: TRBV7-9; DNA: TGTGCCAGCAGCTTTGGGACAGTTGGAGGGTCTGGGGCCAACGTCCTGACTTTC; CDR3: CASSFGTVGGSGANVLTF
size: -; J: TRBJ2-1; D: TRBD2; V: TRBV7-9; DNA: TGTGCCAGCAGTCTGACTAGCGGGAGGTTCCGGAATGAGCAGTTCTTC; CDR3: CASSLTSGRFRNEQFF
size: -; J: TRBJ2-1; D: -; V: TRBV27; DNA: TGTGCCAGCAGGCCTGGACAGACCTCCTACAATGAGCAGTTCTTC; CDR3: CASRPGQTSYNEQFF
size: -; J: TRBJ2-1; D: TRBD2; V: TRBV7-9; DNA: TGTGCCAGCAGCTTACCCCTTGGGTCTAGCGGGAGGTCATACAATGAGCAGTTCTTC; CDR3: CASSLPLGSSGRSYNEQFF
size: -; J: TRBJ2-7; D: -; V: TRBV15; DNA: TGTGCCACCAGCAGGGCTCCGGAGTACGAGCAGTACTTC; CDR3: CATSRAPEYEQYF
size: -; J: TRBJ1-5; D: TRBD1; V: TRBV6-4; DNA: TGTGCCAGCAGTCCCTTTGGACAGGGCGGTAATCAGCCCCAGCATTTT; CDR3: CASSPFGQGGNQPQHF
size: -; J: TRBJ1-1; D: -; V: TRBV7-3; DNA: TGTGCCAGCAGCTTCGGGACGGGGAACACTGAAGCTTTCTTT; CDR3: CASSFGTGNTEAFF
size: -; J: TRBJ1-2; D: TRBD1; V: TRBV5-6; DNA: TGTGCCAGCAGCTTTCCGCAAAGGGGGCCGGGCTATGGCTACACCTTC; CDR3: CASSFPQRGPGYGYTF
size: -; J: TRBJ2-1; D: TRBD1; V: TRBV7-9; DNA: TGTGCCAGCAGCTCAATACTGAGACAGGGAGATTACAATGAGCAGTTCTTC; CDR3: CASSSILRQGDYNEQFF
size: -; J: TRBJ2-5; D: -; V: TRBV25-1; DNA: TGTGCCAGCAGTGAAAATGAGATCCAAGAGACCCAGTACTTC; CDR3: CASSENEIQETQYF
size: -; J: TRBJ2-1; D: -; V: TRBV5-4; DNA: TGTGCCAGCAGCTTGGAGTTGCGGGATGAGCAGTTCTTC; CDR3: CASSLELRDEQFF
size: -; J: TRBJ2-7; D: TRBD2; V: TRBV23-1; DNA: TGCGCCAGCAGTCCCCCAGGGACTAGCGCAGTTTACGAGCAGTACTTC; CDR3: CASSPPGTSAVYEQYF
size: -; J: TRBJ2-7; D: -; V: TRBV19; DNA: TGTGCCAGTAGCGACTTCTACGAGCAGTACTTC; CDR3: CASSDFYEQYF
size: -; J: TRBJ2-7; D: -; V: TRBV5-5; DNA: TGTGCCAGCAGCTCGGAGATGAACTCCTACGAGCAGTACTTC; CDR3: CASSSEMNSYEQYF
size: -; J: TRBJ1-2; D: -; V: TRBV7-9; DNA: TGTGCCAGCAGCTTAGGTCTGTACAACGGCTACACCTTC; CDR3: CASSLGLYNGYTF
size: -; J: TRBJ2-1; D: -; V: TRBV5-1; DNA: TGCGCCAGCAGCTTACGGGACTGGCAGAATGAGCAGTTCTTC; CDR3: CASSLRDWQNEQFF
size: -; J: TRBJ2-7; D: -; V: TRBV19; DNA: TGTGCCAGTAGTATTGAGGGGAGTCTAAACGAGCAGTACTTC; CDR3: CASSIEGSLNEQYF